The rows below give T cell receptor beta chains drawn from one sample of a study of T cell repertoires in cytomegalovirus infection. For these TCRs, the target antigens are not known. In TCRdb, the reads were re-called with MiXCR into one record per CDR3 protein. This table has some 920,000 distinct CDR3 sequences, roughly 30% appearing once. This specimen consisted of cultured CD8+ T cells from PBMCs, obtained from culture after CMV antigen stimulation. Every receptor here comes from a human donor in good health (CMV status not recorded). Some clones in this sample may be carry-over from other donors' samples. Each CDR3 is given without its conserved first and last residue.

J,V,CDR3
TRBJ2-5,TRBV2,ASSSARGRDQETQY
TRBJ2-3,TRBV5-4,ASSLGGAVDTQY
TRBJ1-2,TRBV6-2/TRBV6-3,ASSYSLGSYGYT
TRBJ1-2,TRBV2,ASSEGQGYGYT
TRBJ2-3,TRBV4-3,ASSQVGGLGDTQY
TRBJ1-5,TRBV6-6,ASSPRGASNQPQH
TRBJ1-2,TRBV29-1,SVASRRFPYGYT
TRBJ2-3,TRBV7-6,ASSSAWTAITDTQY
TRBJ2-6,TRBV5-5,ASSLEGAPGANVLT
TRBJ2-3,TRBV28,ASSWDRTTDTQY
TRBJ1-1,TRBV28,ASGIAPVAGQAGTEAF
TRBJ2-3,TRBV7-9,ASSSSHRGSTDTQY
TRBJ2-2,TRBV19,ASSWGMNTGELF
TRBJ1-1,TRBV6-2/TRBV6-3,ASRITMNTEAF
TRBJ2-7,TRBV10-3,AISSGGPYEQY
TRBJ2-3,TRBV25-1,ASSEWLAGTDTQY
TRBJ2-2,TRBV25-1,ASSEYFAGIGQGAIQNTGELF
TRBJ2-5,TRBV28,ATSTGLQIETQY
TRBJ1-2,TRBV7-6,ASSSTGGDYGYT
TRBJ1-1,TRBV7-2,ASSLHGSKNTEAF
TRBJ1-1,TRBV7-9,ASTQDGMNTEAF
TRBJ2-3,TRBV7-6,ASSSPAGAAGDTQY
TRBJ2-1,TRBV6-5,ATRGTRDRGPTVPNNEQF
TRBJ1-5,TRBV7-6,ASSQQEEQPQH
TRBJ1-2,TRBV7-2,ASRAAYGYT
TRBJ1-4,TRBV11-2,ASSRFPATNEKLF